The T cell receptor beta chain described here comes from a study of cytomegalovirus exposure and HLA in healthy donors. Across the study: There were 100 million to 130 million unique TCR beta sequences, drawn from about 200 million T cells, in an earlier analysis.

V shed 8 bases, J shed 4 bases, and the junction held 9 bases outside the gene matches. Germline CDR1 MDHEN, CDR2 SYDVKM. The length of the CDR3 is 15 residues. The PCR employed 60 Vbeta primers together with 13 Jbeta primers. The method was immunoSEQ multiplex PCR; TCRdb's version includes in-frame clones alone and lacks a portion of them. The profile covers about 180,000 clones, with 76% appearing a single time and around 1.5% taken by the ten largest. The chain has TRBV28 and TRBJ2-1; 9 positions match TRBD1. Sequencing was done on a sample of PBMCs. The clonotype originates from a man younger than 35 in good health and CMV-seronegative. The CDR3 nucleotides are TGTGCCAGCCGACCCCGGGACAGGGCATACAATGAGCAGTTCTTC. Translated: CASRPRDRAYNEQFF.